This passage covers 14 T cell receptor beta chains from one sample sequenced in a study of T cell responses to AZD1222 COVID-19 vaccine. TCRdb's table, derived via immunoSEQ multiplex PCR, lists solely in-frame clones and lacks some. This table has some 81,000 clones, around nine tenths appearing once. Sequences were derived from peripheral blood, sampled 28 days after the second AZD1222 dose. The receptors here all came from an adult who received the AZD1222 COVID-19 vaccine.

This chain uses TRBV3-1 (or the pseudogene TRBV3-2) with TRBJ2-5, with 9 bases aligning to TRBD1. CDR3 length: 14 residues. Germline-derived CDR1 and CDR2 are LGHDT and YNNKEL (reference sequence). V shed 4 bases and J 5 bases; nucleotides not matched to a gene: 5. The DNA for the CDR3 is TGTGCCAGCAGCCCCAACAGGGGGCTGGAGACCCAGTACTTC. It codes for CASSPNRGLETQYF.

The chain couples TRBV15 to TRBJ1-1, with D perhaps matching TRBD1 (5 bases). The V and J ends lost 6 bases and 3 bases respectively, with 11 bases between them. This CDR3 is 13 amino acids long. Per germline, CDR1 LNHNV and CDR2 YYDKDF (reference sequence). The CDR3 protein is CATRGGVDTEAFF. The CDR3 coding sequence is TGTGCCACCAGGGGGGGTGTGGACACTGAAGCTTTCTTT.

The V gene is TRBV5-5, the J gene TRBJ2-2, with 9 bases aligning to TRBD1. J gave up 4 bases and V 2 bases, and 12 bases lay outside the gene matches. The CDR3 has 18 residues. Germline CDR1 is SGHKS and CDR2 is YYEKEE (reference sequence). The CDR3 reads CASSFSPGQGGGTGELFF. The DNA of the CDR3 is TGTGCCAGCAGCTTTTCCCCGGGACAGGGAGGGGGCACCGGGGAGCTGTTTTTT. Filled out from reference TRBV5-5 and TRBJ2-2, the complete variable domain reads DAGVTQSPTHLIKTRGQQVTLRCSPISGHKSVSWYQQVLGQGPQFIFQYYEKEERGRGNFPDRFSARQFPNYSSELNVNALLLGDSALYLCASSFSPGQGGGTGELFFGEGSRLTVL.

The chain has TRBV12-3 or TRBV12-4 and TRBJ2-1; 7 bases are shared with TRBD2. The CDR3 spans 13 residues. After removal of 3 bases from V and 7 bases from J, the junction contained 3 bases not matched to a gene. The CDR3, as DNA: TGTGCCAGCAGTTTTGGACTAGGTAATGAGCAGTTCTTC. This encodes CASSFGLGNEQFF.

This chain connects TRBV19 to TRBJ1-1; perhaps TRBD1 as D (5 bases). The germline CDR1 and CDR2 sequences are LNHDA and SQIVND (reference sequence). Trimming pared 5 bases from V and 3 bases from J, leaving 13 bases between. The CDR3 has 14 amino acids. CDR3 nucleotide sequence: TGTGCCAGTAGTCTAAGGGGAGGCGACACTGAAGCTTTCTTT. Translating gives CASSLRGGDTEAFF.

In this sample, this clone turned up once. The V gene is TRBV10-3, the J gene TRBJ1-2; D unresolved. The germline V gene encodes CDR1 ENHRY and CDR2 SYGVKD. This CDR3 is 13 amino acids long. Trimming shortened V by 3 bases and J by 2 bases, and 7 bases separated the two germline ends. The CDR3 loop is CAISDSENYGYTF. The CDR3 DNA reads TGTGCCATCAGTGATTCGGAAAACTATGGCTACACCTTC.

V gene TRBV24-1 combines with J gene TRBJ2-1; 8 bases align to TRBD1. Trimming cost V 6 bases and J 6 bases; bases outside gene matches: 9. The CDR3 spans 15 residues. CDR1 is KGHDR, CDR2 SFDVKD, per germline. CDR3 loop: CATSRQGASGNEQFF. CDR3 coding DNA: TGTGCCACCAGTCGTCAGGGGGCGTCGGGCAATGAGCAGTTCTTC.

CDR3 loop: CASSRVEGLTEAFF. CDR3 DNA: TGTGCCAGCAGTCGAGTCGAGGGGCTCACTGAAGCTTTCTTT. The rearrangement links TRBV7-8 to TRBJ1-1, with D maybe TRBD1 (5 bases). This CDR3 is built from 14 residues. V lost 6 bases and J 4 bases, leaving 15 bases between the germline ends. The germline V gene encodes CDR1 SGHVS and CDR2 FQNEAQ. Full variable domain (missing parts from reference TRBV7-8 and TRBJ1-1): GAGVSQSPRYKVAKRGQDVALRCDPISGHVSLFWYQQALGQGPEFLTYFQNEAQLDKSGLPSDRFFAERPEGSVSTLKIQRTQQEDSAVYLCASSRVEGLTEAFFGQGTRLTVV.

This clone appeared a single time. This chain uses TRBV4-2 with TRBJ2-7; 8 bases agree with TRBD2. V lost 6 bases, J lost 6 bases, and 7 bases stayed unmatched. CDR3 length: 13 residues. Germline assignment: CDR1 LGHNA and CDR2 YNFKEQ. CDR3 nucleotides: TGTGCCAGCAGGGGTAGCGGGACGGTCGAGCAGTACTTC. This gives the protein CASRGSGTVEQYF.

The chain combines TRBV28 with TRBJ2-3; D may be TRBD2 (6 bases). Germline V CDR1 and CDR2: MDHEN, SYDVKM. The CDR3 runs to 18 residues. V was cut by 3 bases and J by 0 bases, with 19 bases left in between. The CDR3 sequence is CASSFGVYGSGSTDTQYF. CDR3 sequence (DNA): TGTGCCAGCAGTTTTGGGGTTTATGGTAGCGGTAGCACAGATACGCAGTATTTT. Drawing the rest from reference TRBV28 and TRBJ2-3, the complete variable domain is DVKVTQSSRYLVKRTGEKVFLECVQDMDHENMFWYRQDPGLGLRLIYFSYDVKMKEKGDIPEGYSVSREKKERFSLILESASTNQTSMYLCASSFGVYGSGSTDTQYFGPGTRLTVL.

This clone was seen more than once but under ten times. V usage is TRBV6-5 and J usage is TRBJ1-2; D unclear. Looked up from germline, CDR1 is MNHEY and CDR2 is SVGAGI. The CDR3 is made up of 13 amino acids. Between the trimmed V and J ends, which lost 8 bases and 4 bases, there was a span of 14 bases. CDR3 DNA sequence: TGTGCCAGCTTGGGCGGCCTCCTCTATGGCTACACCTTC. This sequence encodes CASLGGLLYGYTF.

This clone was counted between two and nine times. The CDR3 nucleotides are TGTGCCAGCAGCTTACAAGCAGCCTACAATGAGCAGTTCTTC. Its protein is CASSLQAAYNEQFF. V and J are TRBV7-2 and TRBJ2-1; D uncertain. V shed 2 bases and J shed 2 bases, with 7 bases lying between them. The CDR3 is 14 residues long. Germline values: CDR1 SGHTA, CDR2 FQGNSA.

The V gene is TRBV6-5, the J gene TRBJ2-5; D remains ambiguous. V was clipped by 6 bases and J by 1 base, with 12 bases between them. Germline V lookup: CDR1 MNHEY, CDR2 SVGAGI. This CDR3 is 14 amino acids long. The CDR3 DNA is TGTGCCAGCAGACCCCCGGGTCTCCAAGAGACCCAGTACTTC. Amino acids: CASRPPGLQETQYF.

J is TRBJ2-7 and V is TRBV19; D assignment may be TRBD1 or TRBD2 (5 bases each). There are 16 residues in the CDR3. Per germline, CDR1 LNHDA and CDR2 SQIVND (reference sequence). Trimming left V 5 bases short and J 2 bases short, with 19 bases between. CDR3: CASSAEGLTPTYEQYF. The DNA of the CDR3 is TGTGCCAGTAGTGCAGAGGGGCTGACGCCTACCTACGAGCAGTACTTC.